This T cell receptor (beta chain) stems from a study of Graves' ophthalmopathy and Graves' hyperthyroidism. The TCR beta CDR3 regions underwent amplification from RNA transcripts. HTBI primers primed a first-round RT-PCR, and a second-round multiplex PCR followed. Using its own MiXCR run on the multiplex PCR reads, TCRdb lists one record per CDR3 protein. The sample includes about 1.1 million distinct CDR3 sequences, about two fifths of them seen just once. Study-level results: Ophthalmopathy could be told apart from stable hyperthyroidism by a 13-signature model (roughly 90% sensitivity, around 78% specificity). With around 70% sensitivity and over 72% specificity, the model predicted ophthalmopathy progression.

Many counts were recorded for this clonotype. No antigen is known for it. The V end lost 6 bases, the J end lost 6 bases, and 15 bases lay between the germline ends. Germline V gives CDR1 LNHDA, CDR2 SQIVND (reference sequence). The CDR3 covers 14 residues. The authors enrolled newly diagnosed hyperthyroidism patients aged 18 to 65 with under 2 months' duration. Ineligible for inclusion were patients with other autoimmune diseases, uncontrolled infections, pregnancy or lactation. This sequence originates from an adult man with Graves' hyperthyroidism. The chain links TRBV19 to TRBJ1-5, with D tentatively TRBD1 (5 bases). Sequenced input: peripheral blood or thyroid tissue (not recorded which). CDR3 coding DNA: TGTGCCAGTAGCCGGGCCCATAGGGGTCAGCCCCAGCATTTT. Its translation: CASSRAHRGQPQHF. The complete variable domain, with remaining parts taken from reference TRBV19 and TRBJ1-5, reads DGGITQSPKYLFRKEGQNVTLSCEQNLNHDAMYWYRQDPGQGLRLIYYSQIVNDFQKGDIAEGYSVSREKKESFPLTVTSAQKNPTAFYLCASSRAHRGQPQHFGDGTRLSIL.